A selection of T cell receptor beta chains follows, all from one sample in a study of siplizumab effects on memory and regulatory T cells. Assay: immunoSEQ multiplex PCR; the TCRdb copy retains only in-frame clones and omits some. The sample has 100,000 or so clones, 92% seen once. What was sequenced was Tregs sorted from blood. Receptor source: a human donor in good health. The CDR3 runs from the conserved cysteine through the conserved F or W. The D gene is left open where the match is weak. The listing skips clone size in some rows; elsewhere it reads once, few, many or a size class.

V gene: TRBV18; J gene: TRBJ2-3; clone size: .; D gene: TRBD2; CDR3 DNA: TGTGCCAGCTCACCACGCCCCGCTAGCGGGGGTCCTTATAGCACAGATACGCAGTATTTT; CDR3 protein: CASSPRPASGGPYSTDTQYF
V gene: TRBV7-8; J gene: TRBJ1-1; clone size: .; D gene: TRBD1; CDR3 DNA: TGTGCCAGCAGCGGGACAGGGGAAGGGAGAGCTTTCTTT; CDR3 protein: CASSGTGEGRAFF
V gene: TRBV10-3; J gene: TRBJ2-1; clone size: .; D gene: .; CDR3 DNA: TGTGCCACCGACAAGGATTCCGGGAGTTACAATGAGCAGTTCTTC; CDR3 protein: CATDKDSGSYNEQFF
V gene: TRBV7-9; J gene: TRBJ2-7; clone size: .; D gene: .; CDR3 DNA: TGTGCCAGCAGCTTAGCCGACGAGCAGTACTTC; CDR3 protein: CASSLADEQYF
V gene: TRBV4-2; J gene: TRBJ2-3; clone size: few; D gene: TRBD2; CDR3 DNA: TGTGCCAGCAGCCCACCCGGGGCGGGAGGTCTCCTTAGCACAGATACGCAGTATTTT; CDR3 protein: CASSPPGAGGLLSTDTQYF
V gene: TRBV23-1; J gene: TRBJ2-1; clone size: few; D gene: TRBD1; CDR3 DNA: TGCGCCAGCAGTCAACTGGGGACAGACCTAGTTCACAATGAGCAGTTCTTC; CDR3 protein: CASSQLGTDLVHNEQFF
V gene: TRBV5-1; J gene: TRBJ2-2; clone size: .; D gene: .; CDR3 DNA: TGCGCCAGCAGCTCCGGACTCAACACCGGGGAGCTGTTTTTT; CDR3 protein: CASSSGLNTGELFF
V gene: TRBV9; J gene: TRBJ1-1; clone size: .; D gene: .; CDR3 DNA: TGTGCCAGCAGCGTAGACAGCCCCCCGAACACTGAAGCTTTCTTT; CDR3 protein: CASSVDSPPNTEAFF
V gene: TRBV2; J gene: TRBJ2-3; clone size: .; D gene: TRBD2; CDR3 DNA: TGTGCCAGCAGTAAAGCGGGAGGGGATACGCAGTATTTT; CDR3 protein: CASSKAGGDTQYF
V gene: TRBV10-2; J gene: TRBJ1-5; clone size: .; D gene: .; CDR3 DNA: TGCGCCAGCAGTGAGCGGAGGATTAGCAATCAGCCCCAGCATTTT; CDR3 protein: CASSERRISNQPQHF
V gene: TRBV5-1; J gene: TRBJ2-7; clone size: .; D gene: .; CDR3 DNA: TGCGCCAGCCAGAATCAGGTTATGGGCTACGAGCAGTACTTC; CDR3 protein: CASQNQVMGYEQYF
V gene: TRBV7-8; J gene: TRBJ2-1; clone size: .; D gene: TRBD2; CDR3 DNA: TGTGCCAGCAGCTTTAGCGGGAGGGCCGACAATGAGCAGTTCTTC; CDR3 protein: CASSFSGRADNEQFF
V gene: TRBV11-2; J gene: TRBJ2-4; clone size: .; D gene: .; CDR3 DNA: TGTGCCAGCAGCCCCCGACAGGCGCTGCTAGCCAAAAACATTCAGTACTTC; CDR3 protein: CASSPRQALLAKNIQYF
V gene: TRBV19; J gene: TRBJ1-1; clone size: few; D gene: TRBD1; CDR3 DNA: TGTGCCAGTAGCTACTACAGGGGAAACACTGAAGCTTTCTTT; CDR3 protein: CASSYYRGNTEAFF
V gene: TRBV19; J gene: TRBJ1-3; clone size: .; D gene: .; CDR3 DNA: TGTGCCAGTAAAGGTCCATGGGGTGTCTCTGGAAACACCATATATTTT; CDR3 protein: CASKGPWGVSGNTIYF
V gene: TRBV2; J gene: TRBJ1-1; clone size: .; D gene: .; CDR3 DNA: TGTGCCAGCAGTGAAGCGAAGGGGATCACTGAAGCTTTCTTT; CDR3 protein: CASSEAKGITEAFF
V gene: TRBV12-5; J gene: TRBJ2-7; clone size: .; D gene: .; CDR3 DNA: TGTGCTAGTGGTCAGAGTCTACAGGGCGGCCTCTCCTACGAGCAGTACTTC; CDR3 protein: CASGQSLQGGLSYEQYF
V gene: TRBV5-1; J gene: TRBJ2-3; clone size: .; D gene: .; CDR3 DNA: TGCGCCAGCAGCTTGGGTGGATTTGAAGATACGCAGTATTTT; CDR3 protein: CASSLGGFEDTQYF
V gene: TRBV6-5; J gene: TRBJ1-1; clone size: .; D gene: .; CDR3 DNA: TGTGCCAGCAGTTCTTTTCTTAAGAGCCGGACACGAGCTTTCTTT; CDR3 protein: CASSSFLKSRTRAFF
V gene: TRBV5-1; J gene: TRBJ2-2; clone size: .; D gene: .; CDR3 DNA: TGCGCCAGCAGAAGAACAGCGAACACCGGGGAGCTGTTTTTT; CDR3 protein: CASRRTANTGELFF
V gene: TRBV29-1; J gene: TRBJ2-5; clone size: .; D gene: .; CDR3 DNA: TGCAGCGTTGGGGGAAACGAAGAGACCCAGTACTTC; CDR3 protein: CSVGGNEETQYF
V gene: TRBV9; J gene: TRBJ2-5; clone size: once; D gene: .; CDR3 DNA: TGTGCCAGCAGCGTAGGGATTAGAAGGTACCAAGAGACCCAGTACTTC; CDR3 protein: CASSVGIRRYQETQYF
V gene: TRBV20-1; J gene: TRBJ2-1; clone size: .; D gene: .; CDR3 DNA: TGCAGGACCGTCTTTGGGAATGAGCAGTTCTTC; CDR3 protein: CRTVFGNEQFF
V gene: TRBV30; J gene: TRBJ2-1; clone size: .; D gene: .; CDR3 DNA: TGTGCCTGGGCTAAAAGGCCTATTAGCGGATACAATGAGCAGTTCTTC; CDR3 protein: CAWAKRPISGYNEQFF
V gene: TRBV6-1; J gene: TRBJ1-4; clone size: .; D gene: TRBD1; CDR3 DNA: TGTGCCAGCAGTGATATCAGGGGGCTAGGTGAAAAACTGTTTTTT; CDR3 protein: CASSDIRGLGEKLFF
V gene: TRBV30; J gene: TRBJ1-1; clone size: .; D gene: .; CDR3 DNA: TGTGCCAGCGCGAGACAGCAGAACACTGAAGCTTTCTTT; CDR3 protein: CASARQQNTEAFF
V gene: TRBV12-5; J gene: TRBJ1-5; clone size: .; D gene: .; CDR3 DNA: TGTGCTAGTGGTTTGGGAACAGGCAATCAGCCCCAGCATTTT; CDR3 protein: CASGLGTGNQPQHF
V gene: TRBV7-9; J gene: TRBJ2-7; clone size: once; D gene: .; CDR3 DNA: TGTGCCAGCAGCAACCCCTTAGCGGCTACCTACGAGCAGTACTTC; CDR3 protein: CASSNPLAATYEQYF
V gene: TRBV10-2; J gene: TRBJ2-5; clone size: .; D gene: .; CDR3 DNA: TGCGCCAGCAGAAGAACGAGCTTCGAGACCCAGTACTTC; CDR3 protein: CASRRTSFETQYF
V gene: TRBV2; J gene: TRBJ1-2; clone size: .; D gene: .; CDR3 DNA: TGTGCCAGCAGTGAAATGGCTCTCCGGCGGTATGGCTACACCTTC; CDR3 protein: CASSEMALRRYGYTF
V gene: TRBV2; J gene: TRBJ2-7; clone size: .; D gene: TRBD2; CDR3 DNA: TGTGCCAGCCCCCCTGCTAGCGGGACTGCGGTTTTGGAGCAGTACTTC; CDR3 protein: CASPPASGTAVLEQYF
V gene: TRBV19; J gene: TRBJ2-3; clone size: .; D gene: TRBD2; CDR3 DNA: TGTGCCAGTAGTATACGACTAGCGGGAGGGCCCTATACGCAGTATTTT; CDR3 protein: CASSIRLAGGPYTQYF
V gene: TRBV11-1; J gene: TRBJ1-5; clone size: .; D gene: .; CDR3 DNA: TGTGCCAGCAGCTTAGTCGGCAGGGGATGCAATCAGCCCCAGCATTTT; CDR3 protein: CASSLVGRGCNQPQHF
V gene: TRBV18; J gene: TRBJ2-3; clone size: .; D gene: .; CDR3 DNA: TGTGCCAGCTCACCATTTCAGAAAGACTCAGATACGCAGTATTTT; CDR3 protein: CASSPFQKDSDTQYF
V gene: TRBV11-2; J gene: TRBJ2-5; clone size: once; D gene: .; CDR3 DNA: TGTGCCAGCAGCTTATTCTCGGACGGTGCAATCCAAGAGACCCAGTACTTC; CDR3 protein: CASSLFSDGAIQETQYF
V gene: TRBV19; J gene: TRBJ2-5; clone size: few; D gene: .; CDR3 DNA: TGTGCCAGTAGTTTGGGGCAGGGAGGGGGAAGAGAGACCCAGTACTTC; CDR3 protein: CASSLGQGGGRETQYF
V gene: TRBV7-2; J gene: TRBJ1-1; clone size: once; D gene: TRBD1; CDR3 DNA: TGTGCCAGCAGCTTAGACAGGGGCGCTGAAGCTTTCTTT; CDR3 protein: CASSLDRGAEAFF
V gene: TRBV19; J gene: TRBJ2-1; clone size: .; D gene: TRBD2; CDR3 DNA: TGTGCCAGTAGTACCCTAGGGAGGGGAGGGGCCAATGAGCAGTTCTTC; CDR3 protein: CASSTLGRGGANEQFF
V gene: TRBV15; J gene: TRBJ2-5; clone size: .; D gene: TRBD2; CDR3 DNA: TGTGCCACCAGCAGAGTCTCTAGCGGGGGGGATGGGGAGACCCAGTACTTC; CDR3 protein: CATSRVSSGGDGETQYF
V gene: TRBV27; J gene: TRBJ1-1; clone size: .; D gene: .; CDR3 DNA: TGTGCCAGCAGTTTATCAGCCGGGCGCACTGAAGCTTTCTTT; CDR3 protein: CASSLSAGRTEAFF
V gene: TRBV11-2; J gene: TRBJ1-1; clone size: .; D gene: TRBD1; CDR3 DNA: TGTGCCAGCAGCTTGGTCTGGACAGGGGCCCGAATCATGAACACTGAAGCTTTCTTT; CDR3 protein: CASSLVWTGARIMNTEAFF
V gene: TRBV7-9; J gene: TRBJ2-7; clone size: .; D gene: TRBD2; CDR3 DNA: TGTGCCAGCAGCTTCGAGGGAGGGCACGAGCAGTACTTC; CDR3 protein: CASSFEGGHEQYF
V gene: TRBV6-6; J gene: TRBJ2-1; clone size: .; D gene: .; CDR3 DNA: TGTGCCAGCAGCTCCCGTAGCTCTCACTACAATGAGCAGTTCTTC; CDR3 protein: CASSSRSSHYNEQFF
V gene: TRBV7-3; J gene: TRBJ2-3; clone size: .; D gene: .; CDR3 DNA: TGTGCCAGCAGCGCCGGCGGCCTTAGCACAGATACGCAGTATTTT; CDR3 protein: CASSAGGLSTDTQYF